The rows below give T cell receptor beta chains drawn from one sample of a study of response to subunit inactivated influenza vaccine. TCRdb re-called the RT-PCR reads through MiXCR, storing one row per CDR3 protein. The sample yields fewer than 400,000 distinct CDR3 sequences, 21% seen once. Sequences were derived from PBMCs from blood, sampled 21 months after vaccination. The receptors originated from a man aged 50 to 75 who received an inactivated influenza vaccine. CDR3s include the opening cysteine and the closing phenylalanine or tryptophan. A D gene is named only where the DNA matches it firmly. Clone size appears in some rows only: once, few, many, or a class for an expanded clone.

abundance	d_gene	j_gene	v_gene	CDR3nt	CDR3aa
few	-	TRBJ1-1	TRBV2	TGTGCCAGCAGTGAACCCCGGGGCGGCCTGTTTGGCACTGAAGCTTTCTTT	CASSEPRGGLFGTEAFF
few	-	TRBJ2-5	TRBV29-1	TGCAGCGTTGGGGAGACCCAGTACTTC	CSVGETQYF
-	-	TRBJ2-7	TRBV11-2	TGTGCCAGCAGCTTACCCCCCTGGCCAGGGAACTCCTACGAGCAGTACTTC	CASSLPPWPGNSYEQYF
-	-	TRBJ2-1	TRBV7-9	TGTGCCAGCAGCTTAGTAGGGGGGAAACTCTACAATGAGCAGTTCTTC	CASSLVGGKLYNEQFF
many	-	TRBJ1-6	TRBV3-1	TGTGCCAGCAGCCCCCCGGGGAGGGATAATTCACCCCTCCACTTT	CASSPPGRDNSPLHF
few	-	TRBJ2-7	TRBV20-1	TGCAGTGCTAGTGGGGGGATCTCCTACGAGCAGTACTTC	CSASGGISYEQYF
-	-	TRBJ1-1	TRBV29-1	TGCAGCGGTATACAGGTACAGGAAGCTTTCTTT	CSGIQVQEAFF
few	-	TRBJ2-5	TRBV18	TGTGCCAGCTCACCTCTCGAAGAGACCCAGTACTTC	CASSPLEETQYF
-	-	TRBJ2-2	TRBV4-2	TGTGCCAGCAGCCAAGAGGTTCGCGCGAACACCGGGGAGCTGTTTTTT	CASSQEVRANTGELFF
-	TRBD1	TRBJ1-5	TRBV4-1	TGCGCCAGCAGCCAAGGACAGGGGGCCAACAATCAGCCCCAGCATTTT	CASSQGQGANNQPQHF
-	-	TRBJ1-5	TRBV2	TGTGCCAGCATGGGTGAACGAGATCAGCCCCAGCATTTT	CASMGERDQPQHF
many	-	TRBJ1-1	TRBV7-9	TGTGCCAGCAGACTTCCCACCGGGCCTTGGACTGAAGCTTTCTTT	CASRLPTGPWTEAFF
few	-	TRBJ2-3	TRBV15	TGTGCCACCAGCAGAAATTTACCGGGCCGCGATGATACGCAGTATTTT	CATSRNLPGRDDTQYF
-	-	TRBJ2-2	TRBV6-2/TRBV6-3	TGTGCCAGCAGTGCCTACAGGGCAAACACCGGGGAGCTGTTTTTT	CASSAYRANTGELFF
-	TRBD1	TRBJ2-3	TRBV20-1	TGCAGTGCGAAGTTTGGGACAGGGGGCACAGATACGCAGTATTTT	CSAKFGTGGTDTQYF
-	TRBD1	TRBJ1-3	TRBV9	TGTGCCAGCACCCCGGGACAGGGAAGGAACACCATATATTTT	CASTPGQGRNTIYF
few	TRBD2	TRBJ2-3	TRBV7-2	TGTGCCAGCAGCCAAATCCCGACTAGCGGGGGGGCTTATACGCAGTATTTT	CASSQIPTSGGAYTQYF
few	-	TRBJ2-5	TRBV7-9	TGTGCCAGCAGCCCCCCCCAGATCGGGAGAAAAGAGACCCAGTACTTC	CASSPPQIGRKETQYF
few	TRBD1	TRBJ2-1	TRBV10-3	TGTGCCATCAAGGACAGGGATATAACCTACAATGAGCAGTTCTTC	CAIKDRDITYNEQFF
few	-	TRBJ1-1	TRBV19	TGTGCCAGTAGTGACGGACAGCCGAACACTGAAGCTTTCTTT	CASSDGQPNTEAFF
many	-	TRBJ1-6	TRBV7-6	TGTGCCAGCAGCTCCCGGACAGTTGGGAATTCACCCCTCCACTTT	CASSSRTVGNSPLHF
-	TRBD1	TRBJ1-5	TRBV29-1	TGCAGCGTTGGGGAACCGGGACAGAGCAATCAGCCCCAGCATTTT	CSVGEPGQSNQPQHF
-	TRBD2	TRBJ2-3	TRBV29-1	TGCAGCGCAAAGACTAGCGCGTTAGGCACAGATACGCAGTATTTT	CSAKTSALGTDTQYF
few	TRBD1	TRBJ1-2	TRBV29-1	TGCAGCGTTGATTTCTTGGACAGGTACCCTGGCTACACCTTC	CSVDFLDRYPGYTF
-	-	TRBJ2-7	TRBV14	TGTGCCAGCAGCCAATTTATTGGCTACGAGCAGTACTTC	CASSQFIGYEQYF